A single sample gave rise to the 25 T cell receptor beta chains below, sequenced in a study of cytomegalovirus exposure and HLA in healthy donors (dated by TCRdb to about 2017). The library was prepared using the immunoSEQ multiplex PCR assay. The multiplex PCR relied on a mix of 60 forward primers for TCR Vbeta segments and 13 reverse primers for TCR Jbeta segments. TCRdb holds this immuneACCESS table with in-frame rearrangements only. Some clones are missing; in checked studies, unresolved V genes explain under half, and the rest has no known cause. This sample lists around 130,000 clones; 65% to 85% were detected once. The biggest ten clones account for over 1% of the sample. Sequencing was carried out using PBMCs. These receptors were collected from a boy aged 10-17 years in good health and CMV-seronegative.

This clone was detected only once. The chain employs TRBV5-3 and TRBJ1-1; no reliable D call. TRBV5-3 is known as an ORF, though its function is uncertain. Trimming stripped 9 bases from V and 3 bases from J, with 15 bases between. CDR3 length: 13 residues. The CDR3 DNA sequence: TGTGCCACAGCGACCGACTGGCACACTGAAGCTTTCTTT. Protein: CATATDWHTEAFF.

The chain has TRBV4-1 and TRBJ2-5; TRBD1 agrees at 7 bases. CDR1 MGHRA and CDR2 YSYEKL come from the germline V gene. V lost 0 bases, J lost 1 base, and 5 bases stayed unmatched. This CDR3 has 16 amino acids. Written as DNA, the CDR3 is TGCGCCAGCAGCCAAGACGCCTGGGACAGCCAAGAGACCCAGTACTTC. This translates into CASSQDAWDSQETQYF.

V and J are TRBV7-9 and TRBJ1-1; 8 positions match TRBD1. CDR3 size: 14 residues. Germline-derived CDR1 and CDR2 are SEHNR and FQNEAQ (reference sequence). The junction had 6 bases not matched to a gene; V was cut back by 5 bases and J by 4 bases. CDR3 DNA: TGTGCCAGCAGCCGACAGGGGACGGGCACTGAAGCTTTCTTT. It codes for CASSRQGTGTEAFF.

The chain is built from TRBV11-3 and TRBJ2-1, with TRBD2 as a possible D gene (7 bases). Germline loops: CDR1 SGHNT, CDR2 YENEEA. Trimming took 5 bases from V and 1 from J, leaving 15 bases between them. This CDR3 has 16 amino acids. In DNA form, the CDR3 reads TGTGCCAGCAGCCCAGGGAGGGGGGAGTCCTACAATGAGCAGTTCTTC. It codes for CASSPGRGESYNEQFF.

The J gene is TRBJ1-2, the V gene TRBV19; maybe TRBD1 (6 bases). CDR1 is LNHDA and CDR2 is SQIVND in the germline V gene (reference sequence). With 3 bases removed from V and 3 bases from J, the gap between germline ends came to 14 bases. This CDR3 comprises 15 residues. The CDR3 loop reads CASSISSGVHYGYTF. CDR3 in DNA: TGTGCCAGTAGTATTTCCTCAGGGGTCCACTATGGCTACACCTTC.

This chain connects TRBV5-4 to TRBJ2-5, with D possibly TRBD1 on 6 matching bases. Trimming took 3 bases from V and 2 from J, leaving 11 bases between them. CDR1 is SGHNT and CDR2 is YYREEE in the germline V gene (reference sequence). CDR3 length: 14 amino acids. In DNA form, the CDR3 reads TGTGCCAGCAGCTCCGGACAGTTACAAGAGACCCAGTACTTC. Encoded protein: CASSSGQLQETQYF.

The CDR3 DNA reads as TGTGCCAGGGCGGGGCCCTACGAGCAGTACTTC. Amino acids: CARAGPYEQYF. The gene calls are TRBV11-3 and TRBJ2-7; tentatively, D is TRBD2 (6 bases). The CDR3 has 11 residues. From germline, CDR1 is SGHNT and CDR2 YENEEA. The V gene lost 9 bases and the J gene lost 2 bases, with 8 bases spanning the gap.

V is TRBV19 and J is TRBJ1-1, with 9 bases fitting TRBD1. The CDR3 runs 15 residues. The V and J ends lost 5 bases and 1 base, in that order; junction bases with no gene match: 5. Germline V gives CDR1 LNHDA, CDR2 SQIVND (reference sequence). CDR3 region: CASSAVTGGNTEAFF. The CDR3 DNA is TGTGCCAGTAGTGCAGTGACAGGGGGGAACACTGAAGCTTTCTTT.

The CDR3: CASRPNSGSGGELFF. Here the CDR3 DNA reads TGTGCCAGCAGGCCGAATAGCGGGAGTGGAGGGGAGCTGTTTTTT. The chain has TRBV7-6 and TRBJ2-2; 9 bases agree with TRBD2. The CDR3 totals 15 residues. Germline-derived CDR1 and CDR2 are SGHVS and FNYEAQ. The V segment lost 6 bases and the J segment 8 bases; nucleotides outside the gene matches: 10. Full variable domain (rest looked up from reference TRBV7-6 and TRBJ2-2): GAGVSQSPRYKVTKRGQDVALRCDPISGHVSLYWYRQALGQGPEFLTYFNYEAQQDKSGLPNDRFSAERPEGSISTLTIQRTEQRDSAMYRCASRPNSGSGGELFFGEGSRLTVL.

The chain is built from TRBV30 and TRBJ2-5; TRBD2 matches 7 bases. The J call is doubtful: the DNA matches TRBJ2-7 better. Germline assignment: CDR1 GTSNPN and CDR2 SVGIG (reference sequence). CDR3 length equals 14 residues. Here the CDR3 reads CAWSVRREPYEQYF. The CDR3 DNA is TGTGCCTGGAGTGTAAGGCGGGAGCCCTACGAGCAGTACTTC.

CDR3 protein: CASQTGLAGNEQFF. CDR3 nucleotide sequence: TGTGCAAGCCAGACGGGACTAGCGGGAAATGAGCAGTTCTTC. This chain links TRBV12-2 with TRBJ2-1; TRBD2, the D gene given by the table, was not confirmed from the DNA. TRBV12-2 is given as a pseudogene. The CDR3 totals 14 residues.

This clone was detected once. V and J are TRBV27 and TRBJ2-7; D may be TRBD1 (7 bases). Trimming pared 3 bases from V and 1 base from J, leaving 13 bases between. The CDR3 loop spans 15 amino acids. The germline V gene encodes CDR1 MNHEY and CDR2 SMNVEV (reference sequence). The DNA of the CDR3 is TGTGCCAGCAGTTTCCAGGGGGGCCTTTCCTACGAGCAGTACTTC. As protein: CASSFQGGLSYEQYF.

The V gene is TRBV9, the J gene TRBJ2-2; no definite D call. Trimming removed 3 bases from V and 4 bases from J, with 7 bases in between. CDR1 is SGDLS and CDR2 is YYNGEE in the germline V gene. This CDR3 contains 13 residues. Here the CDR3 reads CASSESSTGELFF. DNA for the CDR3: TGTGCCAGCAGCGAGAGCTCCACCGGGGAGCTGTTTTTT.

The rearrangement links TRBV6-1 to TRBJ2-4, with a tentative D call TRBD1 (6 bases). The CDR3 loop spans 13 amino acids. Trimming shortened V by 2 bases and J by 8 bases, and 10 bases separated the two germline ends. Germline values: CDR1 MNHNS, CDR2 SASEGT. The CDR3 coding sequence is TGTGCCAGCAGTGAACAGGGGTGGGACATTCAGTACTTC. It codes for CASSEQGWDIQYF.

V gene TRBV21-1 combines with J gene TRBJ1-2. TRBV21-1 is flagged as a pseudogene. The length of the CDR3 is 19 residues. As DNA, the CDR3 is TGTGCCAGCAGCAAAGCGAATGGGGACTTGGGAGGCCTCAAAGGGGGCTACACCTTC. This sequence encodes CASSKANGDLGGLKGGYTF.

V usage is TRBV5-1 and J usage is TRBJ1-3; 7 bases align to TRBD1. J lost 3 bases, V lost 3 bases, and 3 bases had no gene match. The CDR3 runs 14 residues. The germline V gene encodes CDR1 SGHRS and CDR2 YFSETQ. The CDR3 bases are TGCGCCAGCAGCTGGGGGACAGTTGGAAACACCATATATTTT. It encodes CASSWGTVGNTIYF.

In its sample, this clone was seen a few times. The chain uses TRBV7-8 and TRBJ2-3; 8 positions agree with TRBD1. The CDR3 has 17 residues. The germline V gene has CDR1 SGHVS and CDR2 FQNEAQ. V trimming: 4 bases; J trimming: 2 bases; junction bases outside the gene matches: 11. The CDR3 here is CASSSPGAGGFTDTQYF. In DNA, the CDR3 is TGTGCCAGCAGCTCGCCGGGGGCAGGGGGCTTCACAGATACGCAGTATTTT.

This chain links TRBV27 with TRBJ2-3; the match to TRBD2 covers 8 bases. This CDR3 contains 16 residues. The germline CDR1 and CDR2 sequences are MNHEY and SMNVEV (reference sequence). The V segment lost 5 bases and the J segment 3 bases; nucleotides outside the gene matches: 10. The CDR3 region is CASSPPGRARTDTQYF. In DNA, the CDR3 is TGTGCCAGCAGTCCCCCCGGGAGGGCGAGAACAGATACGCAGTATTTT.

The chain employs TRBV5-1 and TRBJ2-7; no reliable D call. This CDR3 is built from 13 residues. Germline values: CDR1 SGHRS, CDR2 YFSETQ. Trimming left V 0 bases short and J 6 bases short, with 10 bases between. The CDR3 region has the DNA TGCGCCAGCAGCTTGGACTCCGTTTCCGAGCAGTACTTC. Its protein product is CASSLDSVSEQYF. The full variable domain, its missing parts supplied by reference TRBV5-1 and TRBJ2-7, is KAGVTQTPRYLIKTRGQQVTLSCSPISGHRSVSWYQQTPGQGLQFLFEYFSETQRNKGNFPGRFSGRQFSNSRSEMNVSTLELGDSALYLCASSLDSVSEQYFGPGTRLTVT.

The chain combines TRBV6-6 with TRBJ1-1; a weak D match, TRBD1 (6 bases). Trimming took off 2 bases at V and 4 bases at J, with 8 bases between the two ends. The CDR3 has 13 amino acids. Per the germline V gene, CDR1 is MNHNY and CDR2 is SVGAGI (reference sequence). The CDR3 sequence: CASSYRGGTEAFF. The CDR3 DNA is TGTGCCAGCAGTTACAGGGGGGGCACTGAAGCTTTCTTT.

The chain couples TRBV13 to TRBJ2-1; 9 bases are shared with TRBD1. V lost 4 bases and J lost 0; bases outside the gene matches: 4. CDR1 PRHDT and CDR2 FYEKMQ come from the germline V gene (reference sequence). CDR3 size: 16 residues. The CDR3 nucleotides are TGTGCCAGCAGCTCCGGGACAGGGAGCTCCTACAATGAGCAGTTCTTC. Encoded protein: CASSSGTGSSYNEQFF. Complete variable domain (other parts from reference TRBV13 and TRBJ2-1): AAGVIQSPRHLIKEKRETATLKCYPIPRHDTVYWYQQGPGQDPQFLISFYEKMQSDKGSIPDRFSAQQFSDYHSELNMSSLELGDSALYFCASSSGTGSSYNEQFFGPGTRLTVL.

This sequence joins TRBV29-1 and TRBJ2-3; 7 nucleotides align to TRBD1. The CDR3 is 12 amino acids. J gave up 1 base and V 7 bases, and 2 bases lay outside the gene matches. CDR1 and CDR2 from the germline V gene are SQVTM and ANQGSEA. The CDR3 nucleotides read TGCAGCGCGGGACAGCGCACAGATACGCAGTATTTT. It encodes CSAGQRTDTQYF.

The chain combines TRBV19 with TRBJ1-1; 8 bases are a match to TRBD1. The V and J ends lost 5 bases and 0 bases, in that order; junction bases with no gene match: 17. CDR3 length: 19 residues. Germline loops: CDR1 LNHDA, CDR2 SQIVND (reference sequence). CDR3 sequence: CASSETGVHPAFMNTEAFF. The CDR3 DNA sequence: TGTGCCAGTAGTGAGACAGGGGTCCACCCTGCATTTATGAACACTGAAGCTTTCTTT.

The DNA for the CDR3 is TGTGCCAGCAGTGGGGACAGGGTAAGACTCGAGCAGTACTTC. It encodes CASSGDRVRLEQYF. The genes are TRBV6-1 and TRBJ2-7; 9 bases map to TRBD1. The CDR3 totals 14 residues. With 4 bases clipped from V and 6 bases from J, the junction kept 7 bases outside the gene matches. The V gene's germline CDR1 is MNHNS and CDR2 SASEGT.

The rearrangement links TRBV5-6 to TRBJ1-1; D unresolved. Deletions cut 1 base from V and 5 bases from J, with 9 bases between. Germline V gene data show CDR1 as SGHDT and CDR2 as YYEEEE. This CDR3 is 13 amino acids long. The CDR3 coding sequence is TGTGCCAGCAGCTTGAAGGGAGATACTGAAGCTTTCTTT. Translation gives CASSLKGDTEAFF.